This TCR beta chain was obtained from a study of identical twins. General study results and limits: Insertions were reduced in abundant cord blood beta clonotypes but not in memory repertoires. The study found weaker excess twin sharing in beta out-of-frame sequences.

This clonotype was seen only a few times. Antigen specificity is unknown. cDNA carried unique molecular identifiers, and a universal primer site was added by template switching. TCRdb fed the 5' RACE reads into MiXCR, producing one record per CDR3 protein. Among 200,000 to 250,000 distinct CDR3 sequences listed, approximately 11% were seen once. The CDR3 is made up of 14 amino acids. Between the trimmed V and J ends, which lost 4 bases and 3 bases, there was a span of 9 bases. Germline assignment: CDR1 MRHNA and CDR2 SNTAGT. The same data also went into a second study, on yellow fever vaccine responses in identical twins.

The sequenced material came from memory (CD45RO+) T cells sorted from blood. The chain combines TRBV6-4 with TRBJ2-2; no firm D call. The sequence was collected from a woman aged 18 to 35 in good health. Written as DNA, the CDR3 is TGTGCCAGCAGTGCAGGTGGAGACACCGGGGAGCTGTTTTTT. It translates to CASSAGGDTGELFF.